The source of this TCR beta chain is a study of blood T cell repertoires in COVID-19. The overall study: Samples representing acute and convalescent COVID-19 were sourced from the United States, Italy and Spain.

In the study's own analysis: Cell counts per sample came from amplifying reference gene primers. Here immunoSEQ multiplex PCR was the method, and the copy in TCRdb shows in-frame clones only, minus some. The D gene and trimming were derived from the DNA, and the V and J assignments and clone size from that table. The sample has about 96,000 clones, 80% to 90% seen once. The CDR3 extends over 15 amino acids. The germline V and J ends were trimmed by 5 bases and 8 bases, with 21 bases remaining between them. Germline CDR1 MNHEY, CDR2 SVGAGI. Enrolment of Seattle patients took place during active infection, and they were followed longitudinally.

The rearrangement links TRBV6-5 to TRBJ1-2, with D unclear. Sequencing was carried out using peripheral blood. The TCR comes from a human donor with COVID-19, enrolled during active disease. The donor label of this sample is uncertain. The CDR3 is CASSTPRGYYGGYTF. The DNA of the CDR3 is TGTGCCAGCAGTACCCCCCGCGGTTACTATGGCGGCTACACCTTC.